This T cell receptor (beta chain) came from a study of blood T cell repertoires in COVID-19. The germline CDR1 and CDR2 sequences are MNHEY and SMNVEV (reference sequence). Germline trimming cut 2 bases from V and 9 bases from J; bases unmatched to any gene: 6. CDR3 length equals 13 residues. TCRdb's copy holds only in-frame clones and misses some; the assay was immunoSEQ multiplex PCR. The profile shows some 100,000 clones, approximately 84% of them singletons. The sample was peripheral blood. The chain couples TRBV27 to TRBJ1-1; TRBD1 aligns across 7 bases. This TCR was sampled from an elderly man with active or convalescent COVID-19. The CDR3 loop reads CASSLGRRGQAFF. The CDR3 coding sequence is TGTGCCAGCAGTTTAGGTAGAAGGGGGCAAGCTTTCTTT.